Following are 18 T cell receptor beta chains from one sample sequenced in a study of T cell repertoires in aging, cancer and after chemotherapy. The template was genomic DNA from peripheral blood, not RNA. A mixed TRB-A/B primer pool amplified rearranged TRB by multiplex touch-down PCR. MiXCR, applied by TCRdb to the multiplex PCR reads, yields one record per CDR3 protein. The top ten hold over 25% of the sample, which has about 4,900 distinct CDR3 sequences, around 42% seen once. Source material: blood. These receptor sequences come from a human donor in good health.

V usage is TRBV29-1 and J usage is TRBJ2-2; the match to TRBD1 covers 9 bases. The CDR3 runs to 12 residues. The germline V gene has CDR1 SQVTM and CDR2 ANQGSEA. V shed 6 bases, J shed 7 bases, and the junction held 3 bases outside the gene matches. The CDR3 loop is CSVGQGNGELFF. CDR3 coding DNA: TGCAGCGTGGGACAGGGAAACGGGGAGCTGTTTTTT.

The chain couples TRBV19 to TRBJ1-6, with D maybe TRBD1 (6 bases). The V end was cut by 6 bases, the J end by 10 bases, with 10 bases between. Germline CDR1 and CDR2: LNHDA and SQIVND (reference sequence). This CDR3 has 12 amino acids. Here the CDR3 reads CASSKGGSPLHF. CDR3 coding DNA: TGTGCCAGTAGCAAGGGGGGGTCACCCCTCCACTTT.

This chain uses TRBV5-5 with TRBJ1-2, with D possibly TRBD1 on 5 matching bases. The ends were cut back, 4 bases at V and 6 bases at J, with 13 bases in the middle. Germline assignment: CDR1 SGHKS and CDR2 YYEKEE (reference sequence). The CDR3 extends over 13 amino acids. The CDR3 protein is CASSRYGADGYTF. CDR3 in DNA: TGTGCCAGCAGCCGGTACGGGGCAGATGGCTACACCTTC.

This clonotype was recorded a few times. This chain uses TRBV5-5 with TRBJ2-3, with 10 nucleotides matching TRBD1. V shed 2 bases, J shed 0 bases, and the junction held 3 bases outside the gene matches. The germline V gene encodes CDR1 SGHKS and CDR2 YYEKEE (reference sequence). CDR3 length: 16 residues. The CDR3: CASSLWTGGSTDTQYF. The CDR3, as DNA: TGTGCCAGCAGCTTATGGACAGGGGGAAGCACAGATACGCAGTATTTT.

The CDR3 reads CASSFSGGPPDTQYF. The CDR3 nucleotides are TGTGCCAGCAGCTTTAGCGGGGGGCCACCAGATACGCAGTATTTT. J is TRBJ2-3 and V is TRBV7-3; 10 bases agree with TRBD2. Germline CDR1 and CDR2: SGHTA and FQGTGA. The CDR3 covers 15 residues. Trimming removed 3 bases from V and 4 bases from J; junction bases left unmatched: 4.

The gene calls are TRBV27 and TRBJ2-7; D assignment may be TRBD1 or TRBD2 (6 bases each). From germline, CDR1 is MNHEY and CDR2 SMNVEV (reference sequence). This CDR3 comprises 14 residues. Trimming pared 3 bases from V and 5 bases from J, leaving 14 bases between. CDR3 amino acids: CASSLRGGRNEQYF. The CDR3 DNA reads as TGTGCCAGCAGTTTGAGAGGGGGGCGTAACGAGCAGTACTTC.

The chain joins TRBV12-3 or TRBV12-4 to TRBJ2-1; D possibly corresponds to TRBD2 (5 bases). Deletions cut 2 bases from V and 5 bases from J, with 16 bases between. The length of the CDR3 is 16 residues. CDR3 coding DNA: TGTGCCAGCAGTTTATCCACTAGATCCGGTAACAATGAGCAGTTCTTC. Its translation: CASSLSTRSGNNEQFF.

This rearrangement joins TRBV6-6 to TRBJ1-5, with TRBD1 identical over 10 bases. CDR1 and CDR2 from the germline V gene are MNHNY and SVGAGI (reference sequence). This CDR3 spans 17 amino acids. V was clipped by 5 bases and J by 6 bases; unmatched bases: 13. The CDR3 nucleotides read TGTGCCAGCAGTCCAACCTTTCCGACAGGGGGCAGTCAGCCCCAGCATTTT. Amino acids: CASSPTFPTGGSQPQHF.

The CDR3 DNA sequence: TGTGCCAGCATTTCGGGACAGGGGGACGGCAAAAACATTCAGTACTTC. Protein: CASISGQGDGKNIQYF. J is TRBJ2-4 and V is TRBV5-5; 11 bases are shared with TRBD1. V dropped 6 bases and J dropped 3; count of bases not matched to a gene: 8. CDR1 is SGHKS and CDR2 is YYEKEE in the germline V gene (reference sequence). This CDR3 is 16 amino acids long.

This clonotype was picked up one time. The chain is built from TRBV27 and TRBJ2-4; weak D call: TRBD2 (7 bases). There are 16 residues in the CDR3. Deletions cut 1 base from V and 2 bases from J, with 12 bases between. Germline CDR1 reads MNHEY; CDR2 reads SMNVEV (reference sequence). CDR3 in amino acids: CASSLWGGASKNIQYF. CDR3 nucleotide sequence: TGTGCCAGCAGTTTATGGGGGGGGGCCTCCAAAAACATTCAGTACTTC.

The rearrangement uses TRBV6-1 and TRBJ2-7; 8 bases align to TRBD1. The trim removed 5 bases at V and 8 bases at J, leaving 20 bases unmatched. Germline V lookup: CDR1 MNHNS, CDR2 SASEGT. This CDR3 spans 17 amino acids. As DNA, the CDR3 is TGTGCCAGCAGTCGACTGCCGGGACAGGCACCCCCTACGAAGCAGTACTTC. It yields the protein CASSRLPGQAPPTKQYF.

This clonotype has more than one count but fewer than ten. The chain is built from TRBV30 and TRBJ2-1; 11 bases agree with TRBD2. Germline V CDR1 and CDR2: GTSNPN, SVGIG (reference sequence). After removal of 1 base from V and 0 bases from J, the junction contained 5 bases not matched to a gene. This CDR3 is 17 amino acids long. CDR3 protein: CAWSGTSGPSSYNEQFF. The CDR3 bases are TGTGCCTGGAGTGGGACTAGCGGGCCTAGCTCCTACAATGAGCAGTTCTTC.

The rearrangement links TRBV30 to TRBJ2-7; perhaps TRBD1 as D (6 bases). Germline values: CDR1 GTSNPN, CDR2 SVGIG (reference sequence). The CDR3 loop spans 15 amino acids. V was cut by 4 bases and J by 2 bases, with 18 bases left in between. The CDR3 loop reads CAWKSRGQTTYEQYF. In DNA, the CDR3 is TGTGCCTGGAAGTCGAGAGGACAGACAACCTACGAGCAGTACTTC. Combining the CDR3 with reference TRBV30 and TRBJ2-7 gives the whole variable domain SQTIHQWPATLVQPVGSPLSLECTVEGTSNPNLYWYRQAAGRGLQLLFYSVGIGQISSEVPQNLSASRPQDRQFILSSKKLLLSDSGFYLCAWKSRGQTTYEQYFGPGTRLTVT.

The chain employs TRBV24-1 and TRBJ2-4; D is uncertain. Germline V gene lookup returns CDR1 KGHDR and CDR2 SFDVKD. Trimming cost V 4 bases and J 8 bases, with 11 bases left between them. The CDR3 consists of 13 residues. The CDR3 protein is CATSEASRDIQYF. The DNA of the CDR3 is TGTGCCACCAGTGAGGCTAGTCGGGACATTCAGTACTTC.

J is TRBJ2-7 and V is TRBV7-6; 10 bases agree with TRBD1. From germline, CDR1 is SGHVS and CDR2 FNYEAQ. J was trimmed by 6 bases and V by 4 bases; bases with no gene match: 6. This CDR3 is built from 14 residues. DNA of the CDR3: TGTGCCAGCAGCTCGGGACAGGGGTTTTCCGAGCAGTACTTC. Its translation is CASSSGQGFSEQYF. Together with reference TRBV7-6 and TRBJ2-7, the CDR3 gives the full variable domain: GAGVSQSPRYKVTKRGQDVALRCDPISGHVSLYWYRQALGQGPEFLTYFNYEAQQDKSGLPNDRFSAERPEGSISTLTIQRTEQRDSAMYRCASSSGQGFSEQYFGPGTRLTVT.

The chain has TRBV29-1 and TRBJ2-7, with D unresolved. Trimming removed 2 bases from V and 5 bases from J, with 19 bases in between. Germline V gene lookup returns CDR1 SQVTM and CDR2 ANQGSEA. The CDR3 covers 15 residues. CDR3 region: CSVETSFSVSHEQYF. The CDR3 region has the DNA TGCAGCGTTGAAACCTCGTTTTCCGTATCCCACGAGCAGTACTTC.

The CDR3 protein is CASSIQGATGELFF. The CDR3 DNA sequence: TGTGCCAGTAGTATACAGGGGGCCACCGGGGAGCTGTTTTTT. The chain carries TRBV19 and TRBJ2-2; 8 positions match TRBD1. J was trimmed by 4 bases and V by 2 bases; bases with no gene match: 0. Germline V gene sequence: CDR1 LNHDA, CDR2 SQIVND (reference sequence). The CDR3 length is 14 residues.

This clonotype was seen a handful of times. J is TRBJ2-1 and V is TRBV5-6; D not certain. Per the germline V gene, CDR1 is SGHDT and CDR2 is YYEEEE. Trimming stripped 1 base from V and 7 bases from J, with 6 bases between. There are 12 residues in the CDR3. The CDR3 coding sequence is TGTGCCAGCAGCTTGTCTGGAAATGAGCAGTTCTTC. Protein sequence: CASSLSGNEQFF. The full variable domain, rest sourced from reference TRBV5-6 and TRBJ2-1, is DAGVTQSPTHLIKTRGQQVTLRCSPKSGHDTVSWYQQALGQGPQFIFQYYEEEERQRGNFPDRFSGHQFPNYSSELNVNALLLGDSALYLCASSLSGNEQFFGPGTRLTVL.